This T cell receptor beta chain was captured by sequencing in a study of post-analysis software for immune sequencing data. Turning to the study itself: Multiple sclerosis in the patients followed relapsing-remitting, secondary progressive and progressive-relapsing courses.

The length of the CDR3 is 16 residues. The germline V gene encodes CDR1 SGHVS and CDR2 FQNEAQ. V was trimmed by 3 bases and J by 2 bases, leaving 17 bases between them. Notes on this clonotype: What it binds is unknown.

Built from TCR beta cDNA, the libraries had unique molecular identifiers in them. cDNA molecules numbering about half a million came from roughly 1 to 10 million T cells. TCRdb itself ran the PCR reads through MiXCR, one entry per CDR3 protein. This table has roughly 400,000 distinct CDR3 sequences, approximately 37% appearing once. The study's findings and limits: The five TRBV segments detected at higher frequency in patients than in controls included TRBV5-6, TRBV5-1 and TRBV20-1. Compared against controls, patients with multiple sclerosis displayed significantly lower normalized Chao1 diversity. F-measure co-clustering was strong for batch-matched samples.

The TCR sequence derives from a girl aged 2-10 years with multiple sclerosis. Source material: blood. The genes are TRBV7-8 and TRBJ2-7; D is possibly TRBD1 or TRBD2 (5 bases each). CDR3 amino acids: CASSLRSGTEPYEQYF. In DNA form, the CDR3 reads TGTGCCAGCAGCTTGAGATCCGGGACGGAGCCCTACGAGCAGTACTTC.